The 26 T cell receptor beta chains given below trace back to one sample, sequenced in a study of control samples from healthy donors and cancer patients. Sequenced by immunoSEQ multiplex PCR; TCRdb stores in-frame clones only, minus some. The table lists roughly 170,000 clones, 80% to 95% of them singletons, with roughly 2% in the top ten. Sequences were obtained from blood. The receptors were sampled from a woman in her 40s in good health.

The chain employs TRBV9 and TRBJ1-1; the D is unclear. Trimming stripped 6 bases from V and 10 bases from J, with 19 bases between. This CDR3 has 13 residues. Germline V gene data show CDR1 as SGDLS and CDR2 as YYNGEE. CDR3 nucleotide sequence: TGTGCCAGCACCCCCTTGGACGGGGAAGGAGCTTTCTTT. Protein sequence: CASTPLDGEGAFF.

The chain is built from TRBV7-9 and TRBJ2-1; D possibly corresponds to TRBD2 (5 bases). Deletions cut 3 bases from V and 9 bases from J, with 12 bases between. Germline CDR1 and CDR2: SEHNR and FQNEAQ (reference sequence). CDR3 length equals 13 residues. The CDR3 DNA reads as TGTGCCAGCAGCTTGATGACTATGAGTGAGCAGTTCTTC. Amino acid sequence: CASSLMTMSEQFF.

V usage is TRBV3-1 (or the pseudogene TRBV3-2) and J usage is TRBJ1-1; D ambiguous. CDR1 is LGHDT and CDR2 is YNNKEL in the germline V gene (reference sequence). The CDR3 loop spans 13 amino acids. V dropped 3 bases and J dropped 2 bases, with 7 bases sitting between them. For the CDR3, the DNA is TGTGCCAGCAGCCAGGGGATAAACACTGAAGCTTTCTTT. Amino acids: CASSQGINTEAFF.

The rearrangement joins TRBV2 to TRBJ1-1; no firm D call. The CDR3 has 12 amino acids. Trimming cost V 9 bases and J 1 base, with 9 bases left between them. CDR1 and CDR2 from the germline V gene are SNHLY and FYNNEI. CDR3 nucleotides: TGTGCCAGTTCCTACCAGAACACTGAAGCTTTCTTT. It specifies CASSYQNTEAFF. Based on the CDR3 plus reference TRBV2 and TRBJ1-1, the full variable domain is EPEVTQTPSHQVTQMGQEVILRCVPISNHLYFYWYRQILGQKVEFLVSFYNNEISEKSEIFDDQFSVERPDGSNFTLKIRSTKLEDSAMYFCASSYQNTEAFFGQGTRLTVV.

This chain joins TRBV6-5 and TRBJ1-2; 11 nucleotides line up with TRBD1. The germline gives CDR1 MNHEY, CDR2 SVGAGI. The V segment lost 6 bases and the J segment 5 bases; nucleotides outside the gene matches: 8. The CDR3 loop spans 15 amino acids. This CDR3 reads CASRPTGTGGYGYTF. Written as DNA, the CDR3 is TGTGCCAGCAGACCTACCGGGACAGGGGGATATGGCTACACCTTC.

The genes are TRBV20-1 and TRBJ1-2; no definite D call. V lost 4 bases, J lost 8 bases, and 11 bases lay in between. In germline, CDR1 is DFQATT, CDR2 SNEGSKA (reference sequence). This CDR3 region has 11 residues. In DNA form, the CDR3 reads TGCAGTGCTACTGATACGTACGGCTACACCTTC. Protein product: CSATDTYGYTF.

This clone was seen just once. The V and J genes are TRBV20-1 and TRBJ1-5, with D maybe TRBD1 (6 bases). The CDR3 contains 14 residues. Germline-derived CDR1 and CDR2 are DFQATT and SNEGSKA (reference sequence). The germline V and J ends were trimmed by 3 bases and 0 bases, with 9 bases remaining between them. CDR3 bases: TGCAGTGCTAGTGGGGGCAATAGCAATCAGCCCCAGCATTTT. It codes for CSASGGNSNQPQHF.

Written as DNA, the CDR3 is TGCGCCAGCAGCCAAGAACCCCCGCTAGCGGGGGCCTACAATGAGCAGTTCTTC. Translation: CASSQEPPLAGAYNEQFF. The chain joins TRBV4-1 to TRBJ2-1; the match to TRBD2 covers 10 bases. The junction had 7 bases not matched to a gene; V was cut back by 0 bases and J by 2 bases. Germline-derived CDR1 and CDR2 are MGHRA and YSYEKL. The CDR3 runs 18 residues.

The gene calls are TRBV19 and TRBJ1-5; D might be TRBD1 (5 bases). Germline CDR1 is LNHDA and CDR2 is SQIVND (reference sequence). V was pared by 0 bases and J by 4 bases, with 10 bases between. The CDR3 consists of 15 residues. CDR3 in amino acids: CASSIDPDRNQPQHF. The CDR3 DNA reads TGTGCCAGTAGTATAGATCCCGACAGAAATCAGCCCCAGCATTTT.

This clone was seen more than once but under ten times. V gene TRBV18 combines with J gene TRBJ2-1; D unclear. The V and J ends lost 0 bases and 5 bases respectively, with 11 bases between them. The CDR3 length is 15 residues. The V gene's germline CDR1 is KGHSH and CDR2 LQKENI. CDR3 DNA sequence: TGTGCCAGCTCACCACCGAAGTTTTCTCACAATGAGCAGTTCTTC. Its protein product is CASSPPKFSHNEQFF.

The chain is built from TRBV9 and TRBJ2-1; 10 bases map to TRBD2. The ends lost 4 bases at V and 8 bases at J; junction bases unmatched: 12. Germline values: CDR1 SGDLS, CDR2 YYNGEE. The CDR3 extends over 16 amino acids. This CDR3 is CASSPHGSGGRDEQFF. CDR3 DNA: TGTGCCAGCAGCCCCCATGGTAGCGGGGGGCGGGATGAGCAGTTCTTC.

The chain uses TRBV6-6 and TRBJ2-7; D uncertain. From germline, CDR1 is MNHNY and CDR2 SVGAGI (reference sequence). The CDR3 contains 13 residues. Trimming pared 0 bases from V and 3 bases from J, leaving 6 bases between. CDR3 region: CASSYSIGYEQYF. DNA of the CDR3: TGTGCCAGCAGTTACTCGATAGGCTACGAGCAGTACTTC.

The rearrangement uses TRBV12-5 and TRBJ2-3; D might be TRBD1 (5 bases). V lost 4 bases and J lost 0, with 11 bases in between. This CDR3 has 15 amino acids. Per the germline V gene, CDR1 is LGHNT and CDR2 is FRNRAP. The CDR3 protein is CASGSRVASTDTQYF. Written as DNA, the CDR3 is TGTGCTAGTGGTTCCAGGGTTGCGAGCACAGATACGCAGTATTTT.

The V call is TRBV28, the J call TRBJ2-6; no definite D call. There are 16 residues in the CDR3. CDR1 MDHEN and CDR2 SYDVKM come from the germline V gene. The V end was cut by 7 bases, the J end by 2 bases, with 15 bases between. The CDR3 loop reads CASTSSAEAGANVLTF. The CDR3 DNA sequence: TGTGCCAGCACCTCCAGTGCGGAAGCTGGGGCCAACGTCCTGACTTTC. The full variable domain, in which reference TRBV28 and TRBJ2-6 provide the parts outside the CDR3, is DVKVTQSSRYLVKRTGEKVFLECVQDMDHENMFWYRQDPGLGLRLIYFSYDVKMKEKGDIPEGYSVSREKKERFSLILESASTNQTSMYLCASTSSAEAGANVLTFGAGSRLTVL.

This clone was detected once. CDR3 protein: CASSQRIPPNTGELFF. In nucleotides, the CDR3 is TGCGCCAGCAGCCAAAGGATCCCCCCGAACACCGGGGAGCTGTTTTTT. The chain uses TRBV4-1 and TRBJ2-2, with no clear D. V lost 2 bases, J lost 0 bases, and 10 bases lay in between. This CDR3 region has 16 residues. Germline CDR1 is MGHRA and CDR2 is YSYEKL.

This chain joins TRBV7-9 and TRBJ1-3; D is unresolved. The V end was cut by 4 bases, the J end by 8 bases, with 9 bases between. Per germline, CDR1 SEHNR and CDR2 FQNEAQ (reference sequence). The CDR3 extends over 12 amino acids. The CDR3 loop reads CASSSLRDTIYF. CDR3 in DNA: TGTGCCAGCAGCTCCCTTCGGGACACCATATATTTT.

The chain is built from TRBV5-6 and TRBJ1-1; D gene unclear. Germline CDR1 SGHDT, CDR2 YYEEEE. This CDR3 spans 13 amino acids. V lost 4 bases, J lost 0 bases, and 7 bases lay in between. The CDR3 protein is CASSDTLNTEAFF. The CDR3 DNA sequence: TGTGCCAGCAGCGACACCTTGAACACTGAAGCTTTCTTT.

The V gene is TRBV19, the J gene TRBJ2-7, with no clear D. Germline CDR1 is LNHDA and CDR2 is SQIVND (reference sequence). V lost 3 bases to trimming and J lost 0 bases, with 15 bases between them. There are 16 residues in the CDR3. The CDR3 DNA sequence: TGTGCCAGTAGTATCTCGGTGGGCCCACTCTCCTACGAGCAGTACTTC. This encodes CASSISVGPLSYEQYF.

The genes are TRBV7-3 and TRBJ2-5; 8 nucleotides agree with TRBD2. CDR3 length: 14 amino acids. V lost 4 bases, J lost 5 bases, and 6 bases stayed unmatched. Germline values: CDR1 SGHTA, CDR2 FQGTGA. CDR3 residues: CASSSAGGAETQYF. CDR3 in DNA: TGTGCCAGCAGCTCCGCGGGGGGAGCGGAGACCCAGTACTTC.

The V and J genes are TRBV5-1 and TRBJ1-2; TRBD1 is a possible D gene (5 bases). Looked up from germline, CDR1 is SGHRS and CDR2 is YFSETQ. The CDR3 is made up of 13 amino acids. The germline V and J ends were trimmed by 5 bases and 0 bases, with 8 bases remaining between them. This CDR3 reads CASRGVANYGYTF. CDR3 nucleotides: TGCGCCAGCAGGGGGGTAGCTAACTATGGCTACACCTTC. Variable domain in full (rest from reference TRBV5-1 and TRBJ1-2): KAGVTQTPRYLIKTRGQQVTLSCSPISGHRSVSWYQQTPGQGLQFLFEYFSETQRNKGNFPGRFSGRQFSNSRSEMNVSTLELGDSALYLCASRGVANYGYTFGSGTRLTVV.

The chain has TRBV5-1 and TRBJ2-2; TRBD2 matches 9 bases. This CDR3 has 16 residues. Germline V lookup: CDR1 SGHRS, CDR2 YFSETQ. Unmatched junction bases numbered 6, after V lost 6 bases and J lost 0 bases. The CDR3 reads CASNSAGGPNTGELFF. The CDR3 nucleotides are TGCGCCAGCAACTCCGCGGGGGGGCCGAACACCGGGGAGCTGTTTTTT.

This clone was observed a few times. The rearrangement links TRBV6-5 to TRBJ1-3; 7 bases are a match to TRBD1. In germline, CDR1 is MNHEY, CDR2 SVGAGI. The junction had 8 bases not matched to a gene; V was cut back by 8 bases and J by 4 bases. This CDR3 comprises 14 residues. This CDR3 is CASVSGTVGNTIYF. In nucleotides, the CDR3 is TGTGCCAGCGTTTCCGGGACAGTCGGAAACACCATATATTTT.

V usage is TRBV13 and J usage is TRBJ1-1, with D possibly TRBD1 on 6 matching bases. The germline V and J ends were trimmed by 0 bases and 1 base, with 15 bases remaining between them. Germline CDR1 PRHDT, CDR2 FYEKMQ (reference sequence). The CDR3 is 17 residues long. CDR3 amino acids: CASSLGHGTTANTEAFF. DNA for the CDR3: TGTGCCAGCAGCTTAGGCCATGGGACAACAGCGAACACTGAAGCTTTCTTT.

The V call is TRBV7-3, the J call TRBJ2-6; D is perhaps TRBD2 (6 bases). The CDR3 has 15 amino acids. CDR1 and CDR2 from the germline V gene are SGHTA and FQGTGA. V was clipped by 2 bases and J by 4 bases, with 9 bases between them. The CDR3 DNA follows: TGTGCCAGCAGCTTAGAGGGAGGCGGGGCCAACGTCCTGACTTTC. Protein: CASSLEGGGANVLTF.

The rearrangement joins TRBV27 to TRBJ1-5, with 8 positions matching TRBD1. J gave up 2 bases and V 8 bases, and 8 bases lay outside the gene matches. CDR3 length equals 15 residues. Per germline, CDR1 MNHEY and CDR2 SMNVEV (reference sequence). CDR3 in DNA: TGTGCCAGCGGAAGGGACAGGAGGCGCAATCAGCCCCAGCATTTT. Translating it yields CASGRDRRRNQPQHF.

The chain couples TRBV7-2 to TRBJ1-3; 8 nucleotides agree with TRBD1. V was pared by 5 bases and J by 0 bases, with 9 bases of the junction left unmatched. Germline V gives CDR1 SGHTA, CDR2 FQGNSA. The CDR3 is 17 amino acids. As DNA, the CDR3 is TGTGCCAGCAGCCCACAGGGGGTGCACTACTCTGGAAACACCATATATTTT. This codes for CASSPQGVHYSGNTIYF.